These 32 T cell receptor beta chains came from one sample sequenced in a study of OX40 agonist ivuxolimab in advanced cancers. Sequencing used immunoSEQ multiplex PCR; TCRdb keeps in-frame clones, though not all of them. The sample holds some 70,000 clones, around 90% seen once. The specimen was CD4+ or CD8+ T cells sorted from blood, collected in a trial of the OX40 agonist ivuxolimab. All receptors derive from an adult with an advanced solid tumor such as melanoma, head and neck, liver or kidney cancer.

This clone showed up just once. The chain recombines TRBV9 with TRBJ2-7; D unclear. CDR1 and CDR2 from the germline V gene are SGDLS and YYNGEE. Trimming stripped 0 bases from V and 0 bases from J, with 10 bases between. This CDR3 region has 15 residues. CDR3 nucleotides: TGTGCCAGCAGCGTAGGGCAGTCAAGCTCCTACGAGCAGTACTTC. It specifies CASSVGQSSSYEQYF. The full variable domain, rest sourced from reference TRBV9 and TRBJ2-7, is DSGVTQTPKHLITATGQRVTLRCSPRSGDLSVYWYQQSLDQGLQFLIQYYNGEERAKGNILERFSAQQFPDLHSELNLSSLELGDSALYFCASSVGQSSSYEQYFGPGTRLTVT.

This clone was detected only once. The rearrangement uses TRBV21-1 and TRBJ1-5. TRBV21-1 is described as a pseudogene. CDR3 length: 15 residues. The CDR3 nucleotides read TGTGCCAGCAGCAAAAGAGACCATAGCAATCAGCCCCAGCATTTT. This codes for CASSKRDHSNQPQHF.

V usage is TRBV5-6 and J usage is TRBJ2-7, with D perhaps given as TRBD1 or TRBD2 (6 bases each). V was cut by 0 bases and J by 1 base, with 14 bases left in between. Germline V CDR1 and CDR2: SGHDT, YYEEEE. This CDR3 contains 16 residues. The CDR3 reads CASSLVSGDNSYEQYF. The CDR3 nucleotides are TGTGCCAGCAGCTTGGTTTCGGGGGACAATTCCTACGAGCAGTACTTC.

V is TRBV29-1 and J is TRBJ1-2, with unresolved D. The CDR3 covers 11 residues. Trimming took off 4 bases at V and 6 bases at J, with 9 bases between the two ends. CDR1 and CDR2 from the germline V gene are SQVTM and ANQGSEA. The CDR3 DNA reads as TGCAGCGTTGTCGGGTGGGATGGCTACACCTTC. It is translated as CSVVGWDGYTF. The entire variable domain, with the rest obtained from reference TRBV29-1 and TRBJ1-2, is as follows: SAVISQKPSRDICQRGTSLTIQCQVDSQVTMMFWYRQQPGQSLTLIATANQGSEATYESGFVIDKFPISRPNLTFSTLTVSNMSPEDSSIYLCSVVGWDGYTFGSGTRLTVV.

The chain is built from TRBV9 and TRBJ2-7; D is uncertain. V lost 0 bases, J lost 7 bases, and 14 bases lay in between. The CDR3 consists of 14 residues. CDR1 and CDR2 from the germline V gene are SGDLS and YYNGEE. The CDR3 here is CASSVAGSPEEQYF. The CDR3 region has the DNA TGTGCCAGCAGCGTAGCTGGCTCCCCGGAAGAGCAGTACTTC.

V and J are TRBV4-1 and TRBJ1-5; no clear D. Germline lookup yields CDR1 MGHRA and CDR2 YSYEKL. Trimming left V 3 bases short and J 7 bases short, with 16 bases between. This CDR3 is built from 15 residues. CDR3 protein: CASSQLFGYEQPQHF. The CDR3 coding sequence is TGCGCCAGCAGCCAGTTGTTTGGGTATGAGCAGCCCCAGCATTTT.

The chain uses TRBV28 and TRBJ1-5; 7 bases are a match to TRBD1. This CDR3 is built from 15 residues. The trim removed 2 bases at V and 6 bases at J, leaving 7 bases unmatched. Germline lookup yields CDR1 MDHEN and CDR2 SYDVKM. CDR3 region: CASSLGQGGAQPQHF. DNA of the CDR3: TGTGCCAGCAGTTTAGGCCAGGGGGGGGCTCAGCCCCAGCATTTT.

The J gene is TRBJ2-1, the V gene TRBV29-1; TRBD2 aligns across 9 bases. This CDR3 comprises 15 residues. With 7 bases clipped from V and 5 bases from J, the junction kept 12 bases outside the gene matches. Germline lookup yields CDR1 SQVTM and CDR2 ANQGSEA. The chain's CDR3 is CSAFLSGSKNNEQFF. The DNA of the CDR3 is TGCAGCGCCTTCCTTAGCGGGAGCAAGAACAATGAGCAGTTCTTC.

The genes are TRBV4-1 and TRBJ2-5, with TRBD1 as a possible D gene (5 bases). The CDR3 extends over 15 amino acids. CDR1 is MGHRA and CDR2 is YSYEKL in the germline V gene. The V gene lost 0 bases and the J gene lost 4 bases, with 12 bases spanning the gap. The CDR3 sequence is CASSQDQGVLETQYF. The CDR3 region has the DNA TGCGCCAGCAGCCAAGATCAGGGCGTATTAGAGACCCAGTACTTC.

The chain employs TRBV7-2 and TRBJ2-7; D might be TRBD1 (6 bases). CDR1 is SGHTA, CDR2 FQGNSA, per germline. This CDR3 has 15 amino acids. V gave up 5 bases and J gave up 2 bases, with 16 bases separating them. The DNA for the CDR3 is TGTGCCAGCAGCGAAGGGGGTAGGGTACCCTACGAGCAGTACTTC. Translated, it gives CASSEGGRVPYEQYF.

The rearrangement joins TRBV4-3 to TRBJ1-3; D possibly corresponds to TRBD1 (5 bases). CDR1 is LGHNA and CDR2 is YSLEER in the germline V gene. Trimming shortened V by 3 bases and J by 0 bases, and 15 bases separated the two germline ends. The CDR3 runs to 17 residues. CDR3 in amino acids: CASSQADIVLSGNTIYF. The DNA of the CDR3 is TGCGCCAGCAGCCAGGCGGACATAGTCCTCTCTGGAAACACCATATATTTT.

The chain is built from TRBV27 and TRBJ1-5; possible D gene TRBD1, 5 bases. The germline V and J ends were trimmed by 3 bases and 11 bases, with 20 bases remaining between them. The CDR3 covers 15 residues. CDR1 is MNHEY and CDR2 is SMNVEV in the germline V gene (reference sequence). The CDR3 nucleotides are TGTGCCAGCAGTTTGGAGGGGCCCAGATCTTCGACCCAGCATTTT. Translating it yields CASSLEGPRSSTQHF.

The chain carries TRBV5-6 and TRBJ2-5; 7 nucleotides match TRBD2. The V and J ends lost 0 bases and 5 bases, in that order; junction bases with no gene match: 7. CDR3 length equals 15 residues. Germline-derived CDR1 and CDR2 are SGHDT and YYEEEE. The CDR3 reads CASSLGGRATETQYF. In DNA form, the CDR3 reads TGTGCCAGCAGCTTGGGTGGGAGGGCCACGGAGACCCAGTACTTC.

There are a few counts of this clone. This chain uses TRBV30 with TRBJ1-2, with D possibly matching TRBD1 (5 bases). V was shortened by 4 bases and J by 2 bases, with 14 bases between the two germline ends. Per the germline V gene, CDR1 is GTSNPN and CDR2 is SVGIG (reference sequence). This CDR3 has 14 amino acids. In nucleotides, the CDR3 is TGTGCCTGGAACTACCCGGACATGAACTATGGCTACACCTTC. Translating gives CAWNYPDMNYGYTF.

The chain employs TRBV25-1 and TRBJ1-1; tentative D call: TRBD1 (6 bases). The CDR3 is 12 amino acids. With 8 bases removed from V and 6 bases from J, the gap between germline ends came to 13 bases. Germline CDR1 and CDR2: MGHDK and SYGVNS. CDR3 nucleotides: TGTGCCAGCGGCCCGGGGGGCCCTGAAGCTTTCTTT. It codes for CASGPGGPEAFF.

The chain uses TRBV19 and TRBJ1-2, with D unresolved. Trimming removed 5 bases from V and 1 base from J, with 20 bases in between. CDR1 is LNHDA and CDR2 is SQIVND in the germline V gene (reference sequence). The CDR3 is 17 residues long. CDR3 coding DNA: TGTGCCAGTAGTGGGGAGACGGGCCTGATTGTTAACTATGGCTACACCTTC. Translating it yields CASSGETGLIVNYGYTF.

The rearrangement joins TRBV7-9 to TRBJ1-1; weak D call: TRBD1 (6 bases). Deletions cut 5 bases from V and 7 bases from J, with 14 bases between. CDR1 and CDR2 from the germline V gene are SEHNR and FQNEAQ (reference sequence). The CDR3 consists of 13 residues. CDR3 sequence: CASSLNRVGEAFF. In nucleotides, the CDR3 is TGTGCCAGCAGCCTGAACAGGGTTGGTGAAGCTTTCTTT.

The V and J genes are TRBV5-6 and TRBJ2-7, with TRBD1 as a possible D gene (5 bases). The V gene lost 4 bases and the J gene lost 3 bases, with 14 bases spanning the gap. The CDR3 is 14 amino acids. Per the germline V gene, CDR1 is SGHDT and CDR2 is YYEEEE. This CDR3 reads CASSPLTGFYEQYF. The CDR3 DNA sequence: TGTGCCAGCAGCCCGCTCACAGGCTTCTACGAGCAGTACTTC.

The genes are TRBV2 and TRBJ2-1; D remains unclear. The V gene's germline CDR1 is SNHLY and CDR2 FYNNEI. Trimming stripped 5 bases from V and 6 bases from J, with 14 bases between. The CDR3 runs to 14 residues. The CDR3 region is CASSTNRPSNEQFF. In DNA, the CDR3 is TGTGCCAGCAGTACCAACCGACCGTCCAATGAGCAGTTCTTC.

The genes are TRBV2 and TRBJ1-6; unclear D gene. This CDR3 is built from 15 residues. V lost 7 bases to trimming and J lost 7 bases, with 17 bases between them. Germline assignment: CDR1 SNHLY and CDR2 FYNNEI. CDR3 residues: CASTGEHTANSPLHF. The CDR3 DNA reads as TGTGCCAGCACTGGCGAGCACACAGCGAATTCACCCCTCCACTTT.

With regard to this clone: The junction differs from germline at one of its ends, possibly a read error. The CDR3 loop is CAISGVDRGLNQPQHF. The DNA of the CDR3 is TGTGCCATCAGTGGGGTGGACAGGGGGCTTAATCAGCCCCAGCATTTT. V and J are TRBV6-1 and TRBJ1-5, with TRBD1 matching 11 bases. The CDR3 is made up of 16 amino acids. CDR1 is MNHNS and CDR2 is SASEGT in the germline V gene.

The chain links TRBV19 to TRBJ1-4; 8 positions match TRBD1. V was pared by 6 bases and J by 4 bases, with 19 bases of the junction left unmatched. Germline lookup yields CDR1 LNHDA and CDR2 SQIVND (reference sequence). CDR3 size: 19 residues. The CDR3 DNA follows: TGTGCCAGTAGGTTGACGGGGGGCCACCCGGGACAGGTTAATGAAAAACTGTTTTTT. This codes for CASRLTGGHPGQVNEKLFF.

This clone appeared a single time. This chain joins TRBV28 and TRBJ2-6; the D is unclear. The CDR3 is made up of 13 amino acids. Germline V gene data show CDR1 as MDHEN and CDR2 as SYDVKM. V was clipped by 6 bases and J by 1 base, with 4 bases between them. The CDR3 here is CASRMSGANVLTF. CDR3 sequence (DNA): TGTGCCAGCAGGATGTCTGGGGCCAACGTCCTGACTTTC.

This sequence joins TRBV7-2 and TRBJ1-2, with D maybe TRBD1 (5 bases). V gave up 0 bases and J gave up 5 bases, with 13 bases separating them. There are 15 residues in the CDR3. The V gene's germline CDR1 is SGHTA and CDR2 FQGNSA. The CDR3 loop is CASSLARTQGYGYTF. The CDR3 DNA reads TGTGCCAGCAGCTTAGCCCGGACACAAGGATATGGCTACACCTTC.

A single count supports this clone. The chain has TRBV29-1 and TRBJ1-2, with D unresolved. The length of the CDR3 is 13 residues. CDR1 is SQVTM, CDR2 ANQGSEA, per germline. V lost 4 bases to trimming and J lost 6 bases, with 15 bases between them. The CDR3 DNA sequence: TGCAGCGTTGGGATGGGCGGTCTTAATGGCTACACCTTC. Encoded protein: CSVGMGGLNGYTF.

This chain uses TRBV18 with TRBJ2-7; TRBD2 matches at 11 bases. The ends lost 2 bases at V and 2 bases at J; junction bases unmatched: 5. The germline gives CDR1 KGHSH, CDR2 LQKENI. This CDR3 region has 16 residues. CDR3 sequence (DNA): TGTGCCAGCTCACCAGGGATAGCGGGAGGGACCTACGAGCAGTACTTC. It is translated as CASSPGIAGGTYEQYF. Variable domain in full (rest from reference TRBV18 and TRBJ2-7): NAGVMQNPRHLVRRRGQEARLRCSPMKGHSHVYWYRQLPEEGLKFMVYLQKENIIDESGMPKERFSAEFPKEGPSILRIQQVVRGDSAAYFCASSPGIAGGTYEQYFGPGTRLTVT.

The genes are TRBV7-2 and TRBJ2-3, with 12 nucleotides matching TRBD1. V trimming: 5 bases; J trimming: 2 bases; junction bases outside the gene matches: 11. CDR3 size: 18 residues. The V gene's germline CDR1 is SGHTA and CDR2 FQGNSA. CDR3 loop: CASSPGPGTGGFTDTQYF. CDR3 sequence (DNA): TGTGCCAGCAGCCCTGGCCCTGGGACAGGGGGCTTCACAGATACGCAGTATTTT.

This clone was detected once. CDR3 residues: CASSYLSDRGGYTF. The CDR3 region has the DNA TGTGCCAGCAGTTATCTCTCAGACAGGGGTGGCTACACCTTC. The rearrangement links TRBV6-5 to TRBJ1-2; 8 bases map to TRBD1. The CDR3 runs to 14 residues. CDR1 is MNHEY and CDR2 is SVGAGI in the germline V gene. V lost 3 bases, J lost 7 bases, and 7 bases stayed unmatched.

Details on this clone: One junction end disagrees with the germline gene, perhaps due to a read error. This chain uses TRBV5-6 with TRBJ1-3; D unclear. The CDR3 totals 14 residues. Germline V lookup: CDR1 SGHDT, CDR2 YYEEEE. The CDR3 sequence: CASCFGNTGNTIYF. DNA of the CDR3: TGTGCCAGCTGCTTCGGGAATACTGGAAACACCATATATTTT.

The V call is TRBV7-3, the J call TRBJ2-2, with no clear D. V dropped 5 bases and J dropped 6 bases, with 10 bases sitting between them. Germline V CDR1 and CDR2: SGHTA, FQGTGA. The CDR3 has 13 residues. CDR3 sequence (DNA): TGTGCCAGCAGCCCGAATAGGCCCGGGGAGCTGTTTTTT. Translating gives CASSPNRPGELFF. Complete variable domain (other parts from reference TRBV7-3 and TRBJ2-2): GAGVSQTPSNKVTEKGKYVELRCDPISGHTALYWYRQSLGQGPEFLIYFQGTGAADDSGLPNDRFFAVRPEGSVSTLKIQRTERGDSAVYLCASSPNRPGELFFGEGSRLTVL.

This chain joins TRBV4-3 and TRBJ1-5; 7 positions agree with TRBD1. The germline V gene encodes CDR1 LGHNA and CDR2 YSLEER. CDR3 length equals 15 residues. The ends lost 1 base at V and 4 bases at J; junction bases unmatched: 4. The CDR3 coding sequence is TGCGCCAGCAGCCAAGGTCGGGACAGAAATCAGCCCCAGCATTTT. It codes for CASSQGRDRNQPQHF.

In this sample, this clone turned up once. The chain links TRBV30 to TRBJ2-1; a weak D match, TRBD1 (5 bases). V was clipped by 3 bases and J by 2 bases, with 11 bases between them. The CDR3 contains 14 residues. CDR1 and CDR2 from the germline V gene are GTSNPN and SVGIG (reference sequence). CDR3 bases: TGTGCCTGGAGGGGGCTAGAGGCCTACAATGAGCAGTTCTTC. It is translated as CAWRGLEAYNEQFF.